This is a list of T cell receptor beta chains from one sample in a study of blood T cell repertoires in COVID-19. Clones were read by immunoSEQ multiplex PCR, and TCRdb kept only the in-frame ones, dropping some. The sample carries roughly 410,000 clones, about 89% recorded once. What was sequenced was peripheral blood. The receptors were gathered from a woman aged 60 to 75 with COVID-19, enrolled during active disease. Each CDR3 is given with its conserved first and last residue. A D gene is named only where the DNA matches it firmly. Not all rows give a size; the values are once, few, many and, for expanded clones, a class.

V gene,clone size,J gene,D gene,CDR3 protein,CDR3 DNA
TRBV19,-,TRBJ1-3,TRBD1,CASSRGQGVILRGNTIYF,TGTGCCAGTAGTCGGGGACAGGGGGTAATATTGCGAGGAAACACCATATATTTT
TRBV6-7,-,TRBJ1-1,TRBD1,CASSYCIRRDRVAMNTEAFF,TGTGCCAGCAGTTATTGCATAAGGCGGGACAGGGTTGCCATGAACACTGAAGCTTTCTTT
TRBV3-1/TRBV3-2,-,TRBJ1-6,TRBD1,CASSFGQGAVSPLHF,TGTGCCAGCAGCTTCGGACAGGGGGCGGTCTCACCCCTCCACTTT
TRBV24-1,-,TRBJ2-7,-,CATSDSLGVESHEQYF,TGTGCCACCAGTGATTCCCTCGGAGTCGAATCCCACGAGCAGTACTTC
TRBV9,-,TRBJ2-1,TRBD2,CASSVGALAGDNEQFF,TGTGCCAGCAGCGTAGGGGCGCTAGCGGGGGACAATGAGCAGTTCTTC
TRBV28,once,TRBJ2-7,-,CASLTLIDPYEQYF,TGTGCCAGCCTTACACTAATAGATCCCTACGAGCAGTACTTC
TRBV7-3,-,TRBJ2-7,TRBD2,CASSPHGGGYEQYF,TGTGCCAGCTCCCCCCACGGGGGGGGCTACGAGCAGTACTTC
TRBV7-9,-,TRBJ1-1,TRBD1,CASSQRQGGTEAFF,TGTGCCAGCAGCCAGCGACAGGGGGGGACTGAAGCTTTCTTT
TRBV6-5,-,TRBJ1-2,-,CASSTPGVVGGYTF,TGTGCCAGCAGTACACCAGGGGTGGTAGGTGGCTACACCTTC
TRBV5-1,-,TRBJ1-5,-,CASSLAPYQPQHF,TGCGCCAGCAGCTTGGCTCCCTATCAGCCCCAGCATTTT
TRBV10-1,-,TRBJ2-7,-,CASREGVRALYYEQYF,TGCGCCAGCAGGGAGGGAGTCAGGGCCCTATACTACGAGCAGTACTTC
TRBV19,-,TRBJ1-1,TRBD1,CASTPGTGGLATEAFF,TGTGCCAGCACGCCCGGGACAGGGGGCTTAGCGACTGAAGCTTTCTTT
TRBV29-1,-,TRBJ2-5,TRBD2,CSVASGRETQYF,TGCAGCGTTGCTAGCGGGAGGGAGACCCAGTACTTC
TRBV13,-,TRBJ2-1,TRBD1,CASSRWDRGHGWQFF,TGTGCCAGCAGCCGTTGGGACAGGGGGCACGGGTGGCAGTTCTTC
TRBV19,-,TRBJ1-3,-,CASSPTSSGNTIYF,TGTGCCAGTAGTCCAACTAGCTCTGGAAACACCATATATTTT
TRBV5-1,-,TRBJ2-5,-,CASSLRTGREETQYF,TGCGCCAGCAGCCTCAGGACAGGGAGGGAAGAGACCCAGTACTTC
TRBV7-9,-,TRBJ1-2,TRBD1,CASSSKTDRVTPLYGYTF,TGTGCCAGCAGCTCAAAAACGGACAGGGTAACTCCTCTTTATGGCTACACCTTC
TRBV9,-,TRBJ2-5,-,CASSVMGNWRETQYF,TGTGCCAGCAGCGTAATGGGTAACTGGAGAGAGACCCAGTACTTC
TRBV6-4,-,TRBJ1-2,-,CARRTPWTVNYGYTF,TGTGCCAGGAGGACACCCTGGACGGTCAACTATGGCTACACCTTC
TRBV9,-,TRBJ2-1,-,CASSVQQGLYNEQFF,TGTGCCAGCAGCGTACAACAGGGCCTGTACAATGAGCAGTTCTTC
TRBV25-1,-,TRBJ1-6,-,CASSDLEKGLSPLHF,TGTGCCAGCAGTGATTTGGAGAAGGGGCTCTCGCCCCTCCACTTT
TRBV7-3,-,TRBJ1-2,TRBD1,CASSPQDRGGYGYTF,TGTGCCAGCAGCCCCCAGGACAGGGGAGGCTATGGCTACACCTTC
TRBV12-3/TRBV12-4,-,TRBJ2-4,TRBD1,CASSSLQGAREYF,TGTGCCAGCAGTTCACTCCAGGGGGCTCGGGAGTACTTC
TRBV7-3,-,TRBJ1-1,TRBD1,CASSLQGDTEAFF,TGTGCCAGCAGCTTACAGGGGGACACTGAAGCTTTCTTT
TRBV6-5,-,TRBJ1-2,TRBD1,CASSTRTGNYGYTF,TGTGCCAGCAGTACACGGACAGGGAACTATGGCTACACCTTC
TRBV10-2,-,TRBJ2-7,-,CASRKVSSYEQYF,TGCGCCAGCAGAAAAGTCAGCTCCTACGAGCAGTACTTC
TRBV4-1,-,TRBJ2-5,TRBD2,CASSHSLAGEQETQYF,TGCGCCAGCAGCCATTCACTAGCGGGGGAGCAAGAGACCCAGTACTTC
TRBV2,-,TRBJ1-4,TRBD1,CASTGGTGGEKLFF,TGTGCCAGCACCGGAGGGACAGGTGGGGAAAAACTGTTTTTT
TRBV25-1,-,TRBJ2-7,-,CASSRSEEQYF,TGTGCCAGCAGTAGATCCGAGGAGCAGTACTTC
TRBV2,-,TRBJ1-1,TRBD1,CASTEDRAAFF,TGTGCCAGCACCGAGGACAGGGCAGCTTTCTTT
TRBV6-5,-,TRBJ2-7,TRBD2,CASTLAGGGEQYF,TGTGCCAGCACTCTAGCGGGAGGGGGAGAGCAGTACTTC
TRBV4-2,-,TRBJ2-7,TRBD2,CASSQDFAGGHSEQYF,TGTGCCAGCAGCCAAGATTTTGCGGGGGGTCACTCCGAGCAGTACTTC
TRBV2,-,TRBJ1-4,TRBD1,CASRKGQGSEKLFF,TGTGCCAGCAGGAAGGGACAGGGGAGTGAAAAACTGTTTTTT
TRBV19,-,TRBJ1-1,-,CASSITGLSTEAFF,TGTGCCAGTAGTATCACAGGGTTATCCACTGAAGCTTTCTTT
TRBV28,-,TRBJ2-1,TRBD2,CASSSRLAVVYNEQFF,TGTGCCAGCAGTTCAAGACTAGCGGTGGTTTACAATGAGCAGTTCTTC
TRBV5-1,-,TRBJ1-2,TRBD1,CASSLTGGPASYGYTF,TGCGCCAGCAGCCTGACAGGGGGCCCAGCTTCTTATGGCTACACCTTC
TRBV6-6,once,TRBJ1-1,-,CASSYSDTVNTEAFF,TGTGCCAGCAGTTATTCCGACACAGTAAACACTGAAGCTTTCTTT
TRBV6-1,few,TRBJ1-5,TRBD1,CASSEMRRTGGFWNQPQHF,TGTGCCAGCAGTGAGATGAGGAGGACAGGGGGCTTTTGGAATCAGCCCCAGCATTTT
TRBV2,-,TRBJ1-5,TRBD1,CASTGYRNQPQHF,TGTGCCTCGACAGGGTATAGGAATCAGCCCCAGCATTTT
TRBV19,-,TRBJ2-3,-,CASSTQADTQYF,TGTGCCAGTAGTACCCAGGCAGATACGCAGTATTTT
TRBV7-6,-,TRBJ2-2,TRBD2,CASSLGLAGGPGELFF,TGTGCCAGCAGCCTTGGACTAGCGGGGGGACCCGGGGAGCTGTTTTTT
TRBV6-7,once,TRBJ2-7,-,CASSYSRRLYEQYF,TGTGCCAGCAGTTACTCCCGGAGGCTCTACGAGCAGTACTTC
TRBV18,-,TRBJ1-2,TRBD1,CASSLGTGGDGYTF,TGTGCCAGCTCCCTCGGGACAGGGGGCGATGGCTACACCTTC
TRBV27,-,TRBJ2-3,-,CASTRGTGTDTQYF,TGTGCCAGCACTCGGGGGACGGGCACAGATACGCAGTATTTT
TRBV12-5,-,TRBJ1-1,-,CASGWNRRSTEAFF,TGTGCTAGTGGTTGGAATCGTAGGAGCACTGAAGCTTTCTTT
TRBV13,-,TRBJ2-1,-,CASTTQGLYNEQFF,TGTGCCAGCACCACCCAGGGGCTGTACAATGAGCAGTTCTTC